This TCR beta chain emerged from a study of blood T cell repertoires in COVID-19. Study-wide background: Material from acute and convalescent COVID-19 was sourced from the United States, Italy and Spain. T cells, B-cell-depleted T cells, or PBMCs supplied cDNA or gDNA.

Germline V gene lookup returns CDR1 MGHRA and CDR2 YSYEKL. Trimming took off 1 base at V and 7 bases at J, with 20 bases between the two ends. CDR3 length: 17 residues. Per the study methods: Quantification of nucleated cells was approximated via reference gene primer amplification. The assay was immunoSEQ multiplex PCR, and TCRdb's table has in-frame clones only and misses some. The V and J calls and clone size are taken from that table; D and trimming were inferred from the DNA. Of around 67,000 clones listed, about 86% are singletons. The sequenced sample consisted of peripheral blood. This chain links TRBV4-1 with TRBJ2-1; D not resolved. The sequence derives from a man between 50 and 59 years old with active COVID-19. The CDR3 bases are TGCGCCAGCAGCCAAGGAGGTAATAGCCTTATTCGTAATGAGCAGTTCTTC. It translates to CASSQGGNSLIRNEQFF.